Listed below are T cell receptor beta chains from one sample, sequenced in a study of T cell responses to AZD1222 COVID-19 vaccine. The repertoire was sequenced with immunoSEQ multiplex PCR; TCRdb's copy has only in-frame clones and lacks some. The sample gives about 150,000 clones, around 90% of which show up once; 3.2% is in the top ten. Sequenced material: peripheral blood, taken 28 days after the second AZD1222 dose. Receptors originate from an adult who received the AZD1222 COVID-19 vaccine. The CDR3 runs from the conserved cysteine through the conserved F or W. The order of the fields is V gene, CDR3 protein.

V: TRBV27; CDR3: CASSLSPQQSYEQYF
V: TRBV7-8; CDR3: CASSPSGKVAYEQYF
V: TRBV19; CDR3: CASSPTGAYEQYF
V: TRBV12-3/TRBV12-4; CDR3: CASSPTQETQYF
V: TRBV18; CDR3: CASSPPGTVSTDTQYF
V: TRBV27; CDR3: CASSPQGNGYTF
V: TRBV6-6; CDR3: CASSYSAFLYEQYF
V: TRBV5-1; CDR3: CASSLTADTGELFF
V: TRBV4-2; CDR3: CASSQDLTTELFF
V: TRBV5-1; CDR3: CASSSAVQVTDTQYF
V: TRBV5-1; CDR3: CASSLQGYEQYF
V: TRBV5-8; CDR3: CASSLGIRGGNTEAFF
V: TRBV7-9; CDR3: CASSLYGTDEQYF
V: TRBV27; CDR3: CASSLGSTYEQYF
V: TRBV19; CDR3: CASSAPGASGYTGELFF
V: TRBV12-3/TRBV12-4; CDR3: CASSTGVHEKLFF
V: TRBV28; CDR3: CASSLRARWGFGNTIYF
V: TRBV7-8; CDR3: CASSLTSTQETQYF
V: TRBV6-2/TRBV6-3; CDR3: CASSYQEAGEVGELFF
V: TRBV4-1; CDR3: CASSQTGQGLGYTF
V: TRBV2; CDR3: CASSFSGELFF
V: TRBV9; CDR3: CASSRGQMNTEAFF
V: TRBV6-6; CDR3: CASSTQGMGQPQHF
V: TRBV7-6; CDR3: CASSPASDTGELFF
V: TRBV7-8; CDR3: CASSLDGGEDYGYTF
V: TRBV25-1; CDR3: CASSDWSPKYNEQFF
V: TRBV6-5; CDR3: CASIRGGGTEAFF
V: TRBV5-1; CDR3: CASSPDPAYNEQFF
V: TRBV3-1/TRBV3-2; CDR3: CASSGDRSSEAFF
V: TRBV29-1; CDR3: CSVGGGEADTQYF
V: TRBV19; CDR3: CASSMALQGASGYGYTF
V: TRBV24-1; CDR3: CATSDRGIKQETQYF
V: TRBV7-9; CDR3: CASSHQRTGNYGYTF
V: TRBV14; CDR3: CASSQYAGQGSYEQYF
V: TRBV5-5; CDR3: CASSLEGPGGRNQPQHF
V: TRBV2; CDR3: CASRSGTLPAETQYF
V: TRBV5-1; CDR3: CASSLADRGGGKLFF